The 23 T cell receptor beta chains presented below share a single source sample, sequenced in a study of early T cells in non-severe SARS-CoV-2 infection. A single record per CDR3 protein comes from TCRdb applying MiXCR to the 5' RACE reads. The data hold about 80,000 distinct CDR3 sequences, with roughly an eighth observed a single time. The sample was whole blood. These receptor sequences come from an adult who was a healthcare worker with PCR-confirmed SARS-CoV-2 infection or an uninfected control (not recorded which).

The V and J genes are TRBV7-9 and TRBJ2-3; 9 positions agree with TRBD2. This CDR3 is built from 15 residues. Trimming cost V 5 bases and J 4 bases; bases outside gene matches: 7. Per the germline V gene, CDR1 is SEHNR and CDR2 is FQNEAQ (reference sequence). The CDR3 reads CASSLLAGESDTQYF. The CDR3 bases are TGTGCCAGCAGCCTATTAGCGGGAGAATCAGATACGCAGTATTTT.

This clonotype was seen ten or more times. The chain uses TRBV12-3 or TRBV12-4 and TRBJ2-7; 10 nucleotides align to TRBD1. The CDR3 is 15 residues long. The V gene end was trimmed by 6 bases and the J gene end by 3 bases; junction bases not matched to a gene: 8. As DNA, the CDR3 is TGTGCCAGCAGCTCCCGGGACAGGGGTGTCTACGAGCAGTACTTC. Translation: CASSSRDRGVYEQYF.

This chain links TRBV29-1 with TRBJ2-5; no clear D. Trimming pared 5 bases from V and 1 base from J, leaving 8 bases between. Per germline, CDR1 SQVTM and CDR2 ANQGSEA. The CDR3 covers 12 residues. CDR3 sequence (DNA): TGCAGCGTTTTAGACCTCCAAGAGACCCAGTACTTC. It encodes CSVLDLQETQYF.

A few counts support this clonotype. The chain has TRBV10-3 and TRBJ2-3; 15 bases line up with TRBD2. Germline V gives CDR1 ENHRY, CDR2 SYGVKD. J was trimmed by 2 bases and V by 6 bases; bases with no gene match: 9. This CDR3 has 18 residues. The CDR3 bases are TGTGCCATCAGCAGACTCGGGACTAGCGGGGGGCCCACAGATACGCAGTATTTT. It is translated as CAISRLGTSGGPTDTQYF.

This clonotype was seen once. The chain links TRBV7-9 to TRBJ1-6; 11 bases align to TRBD1. J was trimmed by 10 bases and V by 5 bases; bases with no gene match: 7. CDR1 and CDR2 (germline): SEHNR, FQNEAQ (reference sequence). The CDR3 is 15 residues long. The CDR3 bases are TGTGCCAGCAGCCCAGTGGACAGGGGGCACTCACCCCTCCACTTT. Residues: CASSPVDRGHSPLHF. Using reference TRBV7-9 and TRBJ1-6 for the parts outside the CDR3, the full variable domain is DTGVSQNPRHKITKRGQNVTFRCDPISEHNRLYWYRQTLGQGPEFLTYFQNEAQLEKSRLLSDRFSAERPKGSFSTLEIQRTEQGDSAMYLCASSPVDRGHSPLHFGNGTRLTVT.

This clonotype was picked up many times. The V call is TRBV9, the J call TRBJ2-2; D gene uncertain. With 4 bases removed from V and 5 bases from J, the gap between germline ends came to 9 bases. CDR1 is SGDLS, CDR2 YYNGEE, per germline. CDR3 length equals 13 residues. The CDR3 is CASSPFRTGELFF. CDR3 coding DNA: TGTGCCAGCAGCCCCTTCCGGACCGGGGAGCTGTTTTTT. Full variable domain (remainder filled in from reference TRBV9 and TRBJ2-2): DSGVTQTPKHLITATGQRVTLRCSPRSGDLSVYWYQQSLDQGLQFLIQYYNGEERAKGNILERFSAQQFPDLHSELNLSSLELGDSALYFCASSPFRTGELFFGEGSRLTVL.

In its sample, this clonotype was seen a few times. V gene TRBV2 combines with J gene TRBJ2-1; D is unclear. Germline V gene lookup returns CDR1 SNHLY and CDR2 FYNNEI. The V end was cut by 6 bases, the J end by 3 bases, with 6 bases between. CDR3 length: 12 amino acids. The CDR3 DNA sequence: TGTGCCAGCAGCTTTTACTACAATGAGCAGTTCTTC. Translated, it gives CASSFYYNEQFF.

The table lists this clonotype with a few counts. This chain links TRBV5-1 with TRBJ2-7, with TRBD1 matching 9 bases. Per germline, CDR1 SGHRS and CDR2 YFSETQ. The CDR3 is 15 amino acids. V lost 0 bases to trimming and J lost 1 base; unmatched junction nucleotides: 2. The CDR3 DNA follows: TGCGCCAGCAGCTTGGGAGGACAGGGGTCCTACGAGCAGTACTTC. Amino acid sequence: CASSLGGQGSYEQYF. The full variable domain, its missing parts supplied by reference TRBV5-1 and TRBJ2-7, is KAGVTQTPRYLIKTRGQQVTLSCSPISGHRSVSWYQQTPGQGLQFLFEYFSETQRNKGNFPGRFSGRQFSNSRSEMNVSTLELGDSALYLCASSLGGQGSYEQYFGPGTRLTVT.

This clonotype was detected ten times or more. The CDR3 sequence: CASSLGQGYSPLHF. DNA of the CDR3: TGTGCCAGCAGCTTGGGACAGGGTTATTCACCCCTCCACTTT. The J gene is TRBJ1-6, the V gene TRBV6-1; 9 bases fit TRBD1. CDR3 length equals 14 residues. The V gene end was trimmed by 6 bases and the J gene end by 8 bases; junction bases not matched to a gene: 5. CDR1 MNHNS and CDR2 SASEGT come from the germline V gene.

This clonotype showed up many times. V is TRBV28 and J is TRBJ2-7, with D maybe TRBD1 (7 bases). CDR3 length: 13 amino acids. Trimming took 8 bases from V and 2 from J, leaving 13 bases between them. Germline V gene data show CDR1 as MDHEN and CDR2 as SYDVKM. The CDR3 loop reads CASGGDSTYEQYF. CDR3 sequence (DNA): TGTGCCAGCGGAGGGGACAGCACCTACGAGCAGTACTTC.

This clonotype was counted at least ten times. This chain links TRBV7-2 with TRBJ2-3; D possibly matches TRBD1 or TRBD2 (5 bases each). The CDR3 runs to 15 residues. Germline-derived CDR1 and CDR2 are SGHTA and FQGNSA. V was shortened by 6 bases and J by 1 base, with 14 bases between the two germline ends. This CDR3 is CASSSGTRGTDTQYF. The DNA of the CDR3 is TGTGCCAGCAGTTCCGGGACCAGAGGCACAGATACGCAGTATTTT.

This clonotype was detected only a few times. The chain carries TRBV6-2 or TRBV6-3 and TRBJ1-5; 10 nucleotides agree with TRBD1. Germline trimming cut 7 bases from V and 4 bases from J; bases unmatched to any gene: 10. In germline, CDR1 is MNHEY, CDR2 SVGEGT. This CDR3 has 16 residues. Written as DNA, the CDR3 is TGTGCCAGCAACTTTATCGGGACAGGGGCTAATCAGCCCCAGCATTTT. Protein product: CASNFIGTGANQPQHF.

J is TRBJ1-2 and V is TRBV28; D is uncertain. The V end was cut by 1 base, the J end by 7 bases, with 10 bases between. From germline, CDR1 is MDHEN and CDR2 SYDVKM. The CDR3 is 13 residues long. The CDR3 DNA follows: TGTGCCAGCAGTTTATATACAGCTGGTGGCTACACCTTC. Amino acid sequence: CASSLYTAGGYTF.

The chain carries TRBV6-5 and TRBJ2-7; D might be TRBD1 (5 bases). Trimming stripped 5 bases from V and 1 base from J, with 12 bases between. Germline CDR1 and CDR2: MNHEY and SVGAGI. This CDR3 is 14 amino acids long. CDR3 bases: TGTGCCAGCAGTAGGGGAACAGATTCCTACGAGCAGTACTTC. Its translation: CASSRGTDSYEQYF.

Here the CDR3 DNA reads TGTGCCAGCAGTTTGCCGGCGGGTCAAGAGACCCAGTACTTC. Encoded protein: CASSLPAGQETQYF. The chain links TRBV12-3 or TRBV12-4 to TRBJ2-5; weak D call: TRBD2 (5 bases). The CDR3 extends over 14 amino acids. V was cut by 3 bases and J by 2 bases, with 10 bases left in between.

This clonotype was picked up many times. This sequence joins TRBV4-2 and TRBJ2-1; 14 bases are a match to TRBD2. The CDR3 runs to 16 residues. Germline V lookup: CDR1 LGHNA, CDR2 YNFKEQ. The J segment lost 10 bases and the V segment lost 2 bases, leaving 7 bases of the junction unmatched. The CDR3 sequence is CASSQFPGLAGEEQFF. For the CDR3, the DNA is TGTGCCAGCAGCCAATTCCCGGGACTAGCGGGAGAAGAGCAGTTCTTC.

This clonotype was seen a few times. The chain couples TRBV12-3 or TRBV12-4 to TRBJ2-7; D is unclear. This CDR3 is 12 amino acids long. V dropped 3 bases and J dropped 6 bases, with 9 bases sitting between them. The CDR3 nucleotides are TGTGCCAGCAGTTTGGATCTGCGCGAGCAGTACTTC. Amino acid sequence: CASSLDLREQYF.

The chain carries TRBV11-2 and TRBJ2-1; no clear D. This CDR3 has 15 residues. The V and J ends lost 0 bases and 5 bases respectively, with 11 bases between them. Germline values: CDR1 SGHAT, CDR2 FQNNGV. The CDR3 reads CASSLDLASNNEQFF. The CDR3, as DNA: TGTGCCAGCAGCTTAGATTTGGCATCCAACAATGAGCAGTTCTTC.

CDR3 residues: CASRGTDNTGELFF. In nucleotides, the CDR3 is TGTGCCAGCAGGGGGACTGATAACACCGGGGAGCTGTTTTTT. J is TRBJ2-2 and V is TRBV6-6; TRBD2 is a possible D gene (6 bases). The length of the CDR3 is 14 residues. Germline values: CDR1 MNHNY, CDR2 SVGAGI (reference sequence). The V gene lost 6 bases and the J gene lost 2 bases, with 10 bases spanning the gap.

Ten or more counts support this clonotype. The rearrangement uses TRBV7-6 and TRBJ2-2; the D gene is possibly TRBD2 (5 bases). This CDR3 contains 16 residues. Germline V lookup: CDR1 SGHVS, CDR2 FNYEAQ. Between the trimmed V and J ends, which lost 6 bases and 6 bases, there was a span of 20 bases. The CDR3 spells CASSPGPQVSAGELFF. The CDR3 DNA follows: TGTGCCAGCAGTCCCGGGCCCCAAGTTAGCGCCGGGGAGCTGTTTTTT.

In this sample, this clonotype turned up a few times. The genes are TRBV3-1 and TRBJ2-1; perhaps TRBD2 as D (5 bases). The CDR3 runs 14 residues. Looked up from germline, CDR1 is LGHDT and CDR2 is YNNKEL (reference sequence). The V end lost 1 base, the J end lost 4 bases, and 8 bases lay between the germline ends. The CDR3 DNA reads TGTGCCAGCAGCCAAGGAGGGCGATACAATGAGCAGTTCTTC. It encodes CASSQGGRYNEQFF.

This clonotype was counted at least ten times. This chain uses TRBV20-1 with TRBJ2-7; tentative D call: TRBD2 (5 bases). This CDR3 is 15 amino acids long. The germline gives CDR1 DFQATT, CDR2 SNEGSKA (reference sequence). V gave up 1 base and J gave up 1 base, with 14 bases separating them. The CDR3 reads CSARAQAGGSYEQYF. CDR3 DNA sequence: TGCAGTGCTAGAGCCCAGGCAGGCGGGTCCTACGAGCAGTACTTC.

This clonotype showed up just a few times. DNA of the CDR3: TGTGCCAGCAGCCCTCGGGACCGCCTACAAGAGACCCAGTACTTC. This gives the protein CASSPRDRLQETQYF. The chain couples TRBV7-6 to TRBJ2-5; either TRBD1 or TRBD2 may fit D (5 bases each). The CDR3 extends over 15 amino acids. Trimming stripped 5 bases from V and 2 bases from J, with 15 bases between. CDR1 is SGHVS, CDR2 FNYEAQ, per germline.